These 23 T cell receptor beta chains were sequenced from one sample in a study of Tregs in tolerant kidney transplant recipients. TCRdb keeps only in-frame clones here, not all; method: immunoSEQ multiplex PCR. The sample carries roughly 64,000 clones, 80% to 90% recorded once. Recipients received nonmyeloablative bone marrow transplants from related graft donors, with transient mixed chimerism. Sequencing used CD4+ T cells from blood (PBMCs), obtained 6 months after the transplant. The origin of the receptors is a human patient who received a combined kidney and bone marrow transplant. The graft donor may be the source of some T cells.

The chain joins TRBV6-4 to TRBJ2-7, with 8 bases identical to TRBD1. The ends lost 3 bases at V and 4 bases at J; junction bases unmatched: 20. CDR1 and CDR2 (germline): MRHNA, SNTAGT. The CDR3 runs 19 residues. CDR3 region: CASSEEAPKDRGVSYEQYF. The CDR3 nucleotides read TGTGCCAGCAGTGAAGAGGCCCCGAAAGACAGGGGAGTTTCGTACGAGCAGTACTTC.

Of note for this clone: A junction boundary mismatches the germline segment, possibly from a read error. This sequence joins TRBV27 and TRBJ1-1; TRBD1 aligns across 8 bases. Germline V gives CDR1 MNHEY, CDR2 SMNVEV (reference sequence). This CDR3 contains 15 residues. CDR3 residues: CASNPDRGRNTEAFF. DNA of the CDR3: TGTGCAAGCAATCCCGACAGGGGTCGTAACACTGAAGCTTTCTTT.

This clone was counted once. The V call is TRBV7-6, the J call TRBJ1-6; 8 bases are a match to TRBD1. There are 14 residues in the CDR3. Looked up from germline, CDR1 is SGHVS and CDR2 is FNYEAQ. Trimming cost V 5 bases and J 7 bases; bases outside gene matches: 4. CDR3 residues: CASSIRTGNSPLHF. The CDR3 coding sequence is TGTGCCAGCAGCATCCGGACAGGGAATTCACCCCTCCACTTT. Together with reference TRBV7-6 and TRBJ1-6, the CDR3 gives the full variable domain: GAGVSQSPRYKVTKRGQDVALRCDPISGHVSLYWYRQALGQGPEFLTYFNYEAQQDKSGLPNDRFSAERPEGSISTLTIQRTEQRDSAMYRCASSIRTGNSPLHFGNGTRLTVT.

The genes are TRBV5-1 and TRBJ2-7; perhaps TRBD2 as D (5 bases). The length of the CDR3 is 14 residues. Germline values: CDR1 SGHRS, CDR2 YFSETQ. Trimming shortened V by 4 bases and J by 0 bases, and 11 bases separated the two germline ends. The CDR3 loop reads CASSPGSGSYEQYF. In DNA, the CDR3 is TGCGCCAGCAGCCCGGGGTCAGGCTCCTACGAGCAGTACTTC.

The chain couples TRBV6-1 to TRBJ2-3, with D unclear. Looked up from germline, CDR1 is MNHNS and CDR2 is SASEGT. CDR3 size: 12 residues. V was clipped by 2 bases and J by 5 bases, with 5 bases between them. The CDR3, as DNA: TGTGCCAGCAGTGAAAAGCGAGATACGCAGTATTTT. This sequence encodes CASSEKRDTQYF.

This chain joins TRBV5-5 and TRBJ2-7, with TRBD2 matching 9 bases. The germline CDR1 and CDR2 sequences are SGHKS and YYEKEE (reference sequence). The CDR3 consists of 15 residues. V was clipped by 0 bases and J by 2 bases; unmatched bases: 3. CDR3 amino acids: CASSLDPSGAYEQYF. The DNA for the CDR3 is TGTGCCAGCAGCTTGGATCCTAGCGGGGCCTACGAGCAGTACTTC.

The rearrangement joins TRBV21-1 to TRBJ2-2; TRBD2 is taken as the D call from the table, unchecked against the DNA. TRBV21-1 counts as a pseudogene. The CDR3 sequence is 17 residues long. CDR3 sequence reads: CASSKEGAGVDTGELFF. The CDR3 DNA reads TGTGCCAGCAGCAAAGAGGGTGCGGGAGTCGATACCGGGGAGCTGTTTTTT.

This clone has just a few counts. The gene calls are TRBV7-9 and TRBJ1-3, with TRBD1 identical over 8 bases. The CDR3 totals 16 residues. Germline CDR1 SEHNR, CDR2 FQNEAQ (reference sequence). V dropped 5 bases and J dropped 3; count of bases not matched to a gene: 9. The CDR3 is CASSTRTGLNGNTIYF. The CDR3 DNA is TGTGCCAGCAGCACCCGGACAGGGCTAAATGGAAACACCATATATTTT.

The CDR3 reads CASSLELAPDTQYF. Here the CDR3 DNA reads TGCGCCAGCAGCTTGGAACTAGCCCCAGATACGCAGTATTTT. The V gene is TRBV5-1, the J gene TRBJ2-3, with D maybe TRBD2 (6 bases). From germline, CDR1 is SGHRS and CDR2 YFSETQ. V lost 0 bases, J lost 4 bases, and 9 bases lay in between. The CDR3 has 14 residues. Full variable domain (missing parts from reference TRBV5-1 and TRBJ2-3): KAGVTQTPRYLIKTRGQQVTLSCSPISGHRSVSWYQQTPGQGLQFLFEYFSETQRNKGNFPGRFSGRQFSNSRSEMNVSTLELGDSALYLCASSLELAPDTQYFGPGTRLTVL.

V and J are TRBV11-2 and TRBJ1-1; TRBD1 aligns across 7 bases. Trimming took 4 bases from V and 1 from J; bases not matched to a gene: 15. The CDR3 is 18 residues long. Germline V gives CDR1 SGHAT, CDR2 FQNNGV. The CDR3: CASSSLQGKLPQNTEAFF. CDR3 nucleotide sequence: TGTGCCAGCAGCTCCTTACAGGGGAAGTTGCCACAGAACACTGAAGCTTTCTTT.

The gene calls are TRBV5-1 and TRBJ2-2, with D perhaps matching TRBD1 (5 bases). This CDR3 has 17 amino acids. V was clipped by 4 bases and J by 1 base, with 17 bases between them. Germline CDR1 SGHRS, CDR2 YFSETQ. CDR3 in amino acids: CASSPGILYRNTGELFF. The DNA for the CDR3 is TGCGCCAGCAGCCCAGGGATTCTATACCGGAACACCGGGGAGCTGTTTTTT. The variable domain in full, completed from reference TRBV5-1 and TRBJ2-2, reads KAGVTQTPRYLIKTRGQQVTLSCSPISGHRSVSWYQQTPGQGLQFLFEYFSETQRNKGNFPGRFSGRQFSNSRSEMNVSTLELGDSALYLCASSPGILYRNTGELFFGEGSRLTVL.

The V gene is TRBV9, the J gene TRBJ2-5; D is perhaps TRBD1 (6 bases). The DNA end is a closer match to TRBJ2-7, so the J assignment may be wrong. The CDR3 is 14 amino acids. CDR1 is SGDLS, CDR2 YYNGEE, per germline. This chain's CDR3 is CASSPRQVVGEQYF. CDR3 in DNA: TGTGCCAGCAGCCCTCGACAGGTTGTCGGCGAGCAGTACTTC.

The chain is built from TRBV6-5 and TRBJ1-2; possibly TRBD1 for D (6 bases). CDR3 length: 13 amino acids. The V end lost 6 bases, the J end lost 2 bases, and 10 bases lay between the germline ends. CDR1 and CDR2 from the germline V gene are MNHEY and SVGAGI. CDR3 DNA: TGTGCCAGCAGACTCGACAGGAACTATGGCTACACCTTC. Its translation: CASRLDRNYGYTF.

The V call is TRBV27, the J call TRBJ1-2, with 7 bases aligning to TRBD1. CDR1 is MNHEY, CDR2 SMNVEV, per germline (reference sequence). Trimming cost V 5 bases and J 6 bases; bases outside gene matches: 18. The CDR3 has 17 amino acids. The CDR3, as DNA: TGTGCCAGCAGTCTAAACCGGGACAGCGGTTTTATGCATGGCTACACCTTC. This gives the protein CASSLNRDSGFMHGYTF.

The chain combines TRBV10-3 with TRBJ2-2; 11 bases line up with TRBD1. V lost 0 bases to trimming and J lost 7 bases; unmatched junction nucleotides: 4. The CDR3 has 16 amino acids. Germline CDR1 ENHRY, CDR2 SYGVKD. In DNA form, the CDR3 reads TGTGCCATCAGTGAGTCCCGGGACAGGGGGATCGGGGAGCTGTTTTTT. Protein product: CAISESRDRGIGELFF.

This clone was detected once. The chain is built from TRBV2 and TRBJ2-7; tentatively, D is TRBD1 (5 bases). Per germline, CDR1 SNHLY and CDR2 FYNNEI. CDR3 length equals 14 residues. The V and J ends lost 8 bases and 0 bases respectively, with 14 bases between them. The DNA of the CDR3 is TGTGCCAGCGGGGCGCGCAGGAGCTCCTACGAGCAGTACTTC. This gives the protein CASGARRSSYEQYF.

The CDR3, as DNA: TGTGCCAGCAGCGGGACTAGCGGGATTTCCTACGAGCAGTACTTC. This encodes CASSGTSGISYEQYF. The chain uses TRBV21-1 and TRBJ2-7; whether TRBD2, the table's D call, matches the DNA was not checked. TRBV21-1 constitutes a pseudogene. This CDR3 is 15 amino acids long.

The chain has TRBV4-2 and TRBJ2-7, with D maybe TRBD1 (6 bases). The CDR3 consists of 15 residues. V lost 6 bases and J lost 3, with 18 bases in between. Germline lookup yields CDR1 LGHNA and CDR2 YNFKEQ. CDR3 nucleotides: TGTGCCAGCAGGCAGAACCGGGACACCTACTACGAGCAGTACTTC. Encoded protein: CASRQNRDTYYEQYF.

The J gene is TRBJ1-1, the V gene TRBV5-1; weak D call: TRBD1 (5 bases). The CDR3 is made up of 13 amino acids. Germline assignment: CDR1 SGHRS and CDR2 YFSETQ. Trimming took 5 bases from V and 1 from J, leaving 9 bases between them. CDR3 region: CASSWGGNTEAFF. CDR3 coding DNA: TGCGCCAGCAGTTGGGGGGGGAACACTGAAGCTTTCTTT. The full variable domain, its missing parts supplied by reference TRBV5-1 and TRBJ1-1, is KAGVTQTPRYLIKTRGQQVTLSCSPISGHRSVSWYQQTPGQGLQFLFEYFSETQRNKGNFPGRFSGRQFSNSRSEMNVSTLELGDSALYLCASSWGGNTEAFFGQGTRLTVV.

The chain employs TRBV28 and TRBJ2-3; 7 positions match TRBD2. With V trimmed by 2 bases and J by 1 base, 12 bases remained unmatched. Per germline, CDR1 MDHEN and CDR2 SYDVKM. CDR3 length: 18 amino acids. CDR3 region: CASSLPRTRTIRTDTQYF. The CDR3 nucleotides read TGTGCCAGCAGTTTACCGCGGACTAGAACCATCCGCACAGATACGCAGTATTTT.

The gene calls are TRBV9 and TRBJ2-7, with 8 bases matching TRBD2. Germline-derived CDR1 and CDR2 are SGDLS and YYNGEE. CDR3 length equals 15 residues. V shed 0 bases, J shed 0 bases, and the junction held 2 bases outside the gene matches. The CDR3 sequence: CASSVGLATSYEQYF. Written as DNA, the CDR3 is TGTGCCAGCAGCGTAGGACTAGCGACCTCCTACGAGCAGTACTTC.

This clone was seen a single time. The chain combines TRBV28 with TRBJ2-7, with 8 bases lining up with TRBD1. The CDR3 totals 14 residues. Germline values: CDR1 MDHEN, CDR2 SYDVKM. The trim removed 3 bases at V and 1 base at J, leaving 2 bases unmatched. CDR3 nucleotides: TGTGCCAGCAGTTTGCGACAGGGGTCCTACGAGCAGTACTTC. This codes for CASSLRQGSYEQYF.

V gene TRBV11-3 combines with J gene TRBJ2-3, with 8 bases identical to TRBD1. J gave up 0 bases and V 5 bases, and 7 bases lay outside the gene matches. The CDR3 has 16 residues. Germline V gene sequence: CDR1 SGHNT, CDR2 YENEEA. The CDR3 DNA follows: TGTGCCAGCAGCCTAGTGGACAGGGTTAGCACAGATACGCAGTATTTT. It translates to CASSLVDRVSTDTQYF.